This T cell receptor beta chain was documented in a study of cytomegalovirus exposure and HLA in healthy donors. Study-level information: HLA-typed donors contributed some 87 million unique TCRs, which were held in an early data release.

Comments on this clone: Its antigen is unidentified.

General observations from the study: Sequences of the TCR beta chain were said to predict the HLA-A and HLA-B alleles of most subjects accurately. Most of the TCR beta V segments (in an earlier analysis) were productive either about 90% or about 30% of the time.

PCR amplification relied on 60 Vbeta primers (plus 13 Jbeta primers). Profiled with immunoSEQ multiplex PCR; TCRdb holds only in-frame clones, not every one. The sample consists of about 170,000 clones, 76% of them appearing once. The receptor was isolated from a female donor in good health and CMV-seronegative. Sequenced: PBMCs.

For the CDR3, the DNA is TGCGCCAGCAGCCGAGGACAGCTATTCTCCTACGAGCAGTACTTC. Its translation: CASSRGQLFSYEQYF. The rearrangement links TRBV4-1 to TRBJ2-7, with D possibly TRBD1 on 6 matching bases. V dropped 4 bases and J dropped 0 bases, with 13 bases sitting between them. The CDR3 contains 15 residues. Per the germline V gene, CDR1 is MGHRA and CDR2 is YSYEKL.